This entry lists 23 T cell receptor beta chains sequenced from one sample in a study of T-cell memory formation after mild COVID-19. TCRdb re-called the 5' RACE reads with MiXCR, one entry per CDR3 protein. The repertoire holds some 120,000 distinct CDR3 sequences, about 17% seen once, with over 11% in the top ten. The specimen was PBMCs or a T cell subset sorted from them (not recorded which). Receptor source: an adult woman who had mild COVID-19 (a few samples of this study predate the infection). Cell type and time point are not known.

The chain is built from TRBV12-3 or TRBV12-4 and TRBJ2-5, with 7 nucleotides matching TRBD2. This CDR3 spans 14 amino acids. The junction had 6 bases not matched to a gene; V was cut back by 5 bases and J by 3 bases. The CDR3 protein is CASSLGLEKETQYF. As DNA, the CDR3 is TGTGCCAGCAGTCTCGGACTAGAAAAAGAGACCCAGTACTTC.

The chain recombines TRBV7-2 with TRBJ2-7; possibly TRBD1 for D (6 bases). The CDR3 contains 14 residues. Germline V gives CDR1 SGHTA, CDR2 FQGNSA. The V end was cut by 1 base, the J end by 4 bases, with 11 bases between. Here the CDR3 reads CASSLDGRGYEQYF. The CDR3 DNA follows: TGTGCCAGCAGCTTAGACGGCAGGGGATACGAGCAGTACTTC.

The chain joins TRBV7-9 to TRBJ1-1; D perhaps matches TRBD1 (5 bases). The V gene lost 7 bases and the J gene lost 7 bases, with 19 bases spanning the gap. The CDR3 contains 14 residues. Germline V gene data show CDR1 as SEHNR and CDR2 as FQNEAQ (reference sequence). CDR3 region: CASTSTRGGLEAFF. DNA of the CDR3: TGTGCCAGCACCTCCACGAGGGGTGGACTTGAAGCTTTCTTT.

This sequence joins TRBV6-2 or TRBV6-3 and TRBJ2-7; TRBD2 matches at 8 bases. CDR3 length: 18 amino acids. V trimming: 0 bases; J trimming: 3 bases; junction bases outside the gene matches: 13. Germline CDR1 and CDR2: MNHEY and SVGEGT. CDR3 in amino acids: CASSYSGGVASRFYEQYF. In nucleotides, the CDR3 is TGTGCCAGCAGTTACTCCGGGGGGGTGGCCAGCAGATTCTACGAGCAGTACTTC.

This clonotype was recorded many times. The gene calls are TRBV7-8 and TRBJ2-1, with TRBD2 identical over 15 bases. J gave up 5 bases and V 5 bases, and 4 bases lay outside the gene matches. The CDR3 runs to 16 residues. Germline loops: CDR1 SGHVS, CDR2 FQNEAQ. CDR3 in DNA: TGTGCCAGCAGCCTCGGACTAGCGGGGGGGGACAATGAGCAGTTCTTC. This encodes CASSLGLAGGDNEQFF. The full variable domain, its missing parts supplied by reference TRBV7-8 and TRBJ2-1, is GAGVSQSPRYKVAKRGQDVALRCDPISGHVSLFWYQQALGQGPEFLTYFQNEAQLDKSGLPSDRFFAERPEGSVSTLKIQRTQQEDSAVYLCASSLGLAGGDNEQFFGPGTRLTVL.

This clonotype was counted a few times. The chain couples TRBV20-1 to TRBJ2-7, with D tentatively TRBD1 or TRBD2 (6 bases each). CDR1 and CDR2 from the germline V gene are DFQATT and SNEGSKA (reference sequence). V was cut by 7 bases and J by 0 bases, with 31 bases left in between. CDR3 length: 19 residues. The CDR3 region is CSVPARVRGQAGSSYEQYF. The DNA for the CDR3 is TGCAGTGTTCCAGCGAGGGTCAGGGGCCAAGCCGGGAGCTCCTACGAGCAGTACTTC.

V gene TRBV25-1 combines with J gene TRBJ2-1; D remains ambiguous. The CDR3 length is 11 residues. Germline CDR1 and CDR2: MGHDK and SYGVNS. V lost 2 bases, J lost 7 bases, and 3 bases lay in between. The CDR3 loop is CASSEVNEQFF. The CDR3 nucleotides read TGTGCCAGCAGTGAAGTGAATGAGCAGTTCTTC.

This clonotype appeared a few times. The chain combines TRBV12-5 with TRBJ2-1; 7 nucleotides line up with TRBD2. V dropped 5 bases and J dropped 4; count of bases not matched to a gene: 5. The germline gives CDR1 LGHNT, CDR2 FRNRAP. This CDR3 spans 14 amino acids. The CDR3: CASGGGDFYNEQFF. DNA of the CDR3: TGTGCTAGTGGTGGGGGGGACTTTTACAATGAGCAGTTCTTC.

This clonotype has more than one count but fewer than ten. V gene TRBV3-1 combines with J gene TRBJ2-7; 10 nucleotides match TRBD1. Germline lookup yields CDR1 LGHDT and CDR2 YNNKEL (reference sequence). This CDR3 spans 16 amino acids. V was pared by 4 bases and J by 2 bases, with 8 bases of the junction left unmatched. DNA of the CDR3: TGTGCCAGCAGCCCTCGACAGGGGGCAAGGACCTACGAGCAGTACTTC. Protein sequence: CASSPRQGARTYEQYF.

The sample holds a few counts of this clonotype. The rearrangement links TRBV5-1 to TRBJ2-7; 9 bases line up with TRBD2. The V segment lost 1 base and the J segment 3 bases; nucleotides outside the gene matches: 8. Germline V CDR1 and CDR2: SGHRS, YFSETQ. The CDR3 has 16 amino acids. This chain's CDR3 is CASSLKPSGDNYEQYF. Written as DNA, the CDR3 is TGCGCCAGCAGCTTGAAGCCTAGCGGGGACAACTACGAGCAGTACTTC.

The chain couples TRBV7-3 to TRBJ2-7; D gene uncertain. V dropped 2 bases and J dropped 1 base, with 9 bases sitting between them. The CDR3 has 14 amino acids. Germline values: CDR1 SGHTA, CDR2 FQGTGA. The CDR3 protein is CASSLGVGSYEQYF. The DNA for the CDR3 is TGTGCCAGCAGCTTAGGCGTTGGTTCCTACGAGCAGTACTTC.

The rearrangement joins TRBV6-6 to TRBJ1-2, with a tentative D call TRBD1 (5 bases). The V end was cut by 7 bases, the J end by 7 bases, with 16 bases between. CDR1 and CDR2 from the germline V gene are MNHNY and SVGAGI (reference sequence). The length of the CDR3 is 13 residues. CDR3 amino acids: CASIRGGSVGYTF. As DNA, the CDR3 is TGTGCCAGCATCCGGGGGGGATCGGTTGGCTACACCTTC.

This clonotype was detected only a few times. V and J are TRBV4-3 and TRBJ2-1; either TRBD1 or TRBD2 may fit D (5 bases each). The CDR3 is 17 amino acids. Trimming left V 0 bases short and J 6 bases short, with 18 bases between. The germline CDR1 and CDR2 sequences are LGHNA and YSLEER. The DNA of the CDR3 is TGCGCCAGCAGCCAAGAATGGGGGAGAATGGGCTTCAATGAGCAGTTCTTC. Translating it yields CASSQEWGRMGFNEQFF.

This clonotype was detected only a few times. This sequence joins TRBV6-1 and TRBJ2-5; TRBD2 matches 7 bases. Per germline, CDR1 MNHNS and CDR2 SASEGT. CDR3 size: 14 residues. The V segment lost 5 bases and the J segment 2 bases; nucleotides outside the gene matches: 5. In DNA form, the CDR3 reads TGTGCCAGCAGTCGGCGGGGGTCACAAGAGACCCAGTACTTC. Translation gives CASSRRGSQETQYF.

Only a few counts were recorded for this clonotype. The chain carries TRBV5-6 and TRBJ2-3, with D possibly called TRBD1 or TRBD2 (6 bases each). The CDR3 is made up of 15 amino acids. Germline lookup yields CDR1 SGHDT and CDR2 YYEEEE. The V end was cut by 0 bases, the J end by 5 bases, with 13 bases between. The DNA for the CDR3 is TGTGCCAGCAGCTTGGTGCCGGGGGCTGGAGATACGCAGTATTTT. Protein: CASSLVPGAGDTQYF.

The J gene is TRBJ2-1, the V gene TRBV7-6, with D tentatively TRBD1 or TRBD2 (6 bases each). Trimming shortened V by 3 bases and J by 0 bases, and 9 bases separated the two germline ends. CDR1 and CDR2 (germline): SGHVS, FNYEAQ. This CDR3 region has 15 residues. The CDR3 spells CASSFEGGSYNEQFF. The CDR3 bases are TGTGCCAGCAGCTTCGAGGGGGGCTCCTACAATGAGCAGTTCTTC.

In its sample, this clonotype was seen many times. The chain recombines TRBV20-1 with TRBJ2-2; D tentatively fits TRBD1 or TRBD2 (5 bases each). From germline, CDR1 is DFQATT and CDR2 SNEGSKA (reference sequence). This CDR3 has 14 amino acids. V was trimmed by 0 bases and J by 8 bases, leaving 13 bases between them. The CDR3 protein is CSARDPGPKGELFF. DNA of the CDR3: TGCAGTGCTAGAGACCCGGGACCCAAGGGGGAGCTGTTTTTT.

At least ten counts were recorded for this clonotype. The genes are TRBV12-3 or TRBV12-4 and TRBJ2-7, with 7 bases identical to TRBD1. V was clipped by 10 bases and J by 3 bases; unmatched bases: 15. The CDR3 totals 15 residues. CDR3 in amino acids: CATTRGIRDSYEQYF. In DNA, the CDR3 is TGTGCCACCACCCGGGGAATCCGGGACAGCTACGAGCAGTACTTC.

This rearrangement joins TRBV27 to TRBJ2-7; D is unclear. Germline CDR1 and CDR2: MNHEY and SMNVEV (reference sequence). Trimming removed 4 bases from V and 5 bases from J, with 15 bases in between. The CDR3 extends over 14 amino acids. CDR3 nucleotides: TGTGCCAGCAGTTATGACCGCTCCGCTCACGAGCAGTACTTC. It yields the protein CASSYDRSAHEQYF.

The chain joins TRBV29-1 to TRBJ1-5; D possibly corresponds to TRBD1 (6 bases). Trimming left V 7 bases short and J 3 bases short, with 13 bases between. The CDR3 has 13 amino acids. CDR1 and CDR2 from the germline V gene are SQVTM and ANQGSEA. CDR3 DNA: TGCAGCGCGGCACAGGGCCTCAATCAGCCCCAGCATTTT. Protein sequence: CSAAQGLNQPQHF.

This clonotype showed up just a few times. The chain recombines TRBV24-1 with TRBJ2-3; D unclear. The V end lost 3 bases, the J end lost 2 bases, and 11 bases lay between the germline ends. CDR3 size: 15 residues. Germline V CDR1 and CDR2: KGHDR, SFDVKD. This CDR3 reads CATSDTRTPTDTQYF. In DNA form, the CDR3 reads TGTGCCACCAGTGATACCAGGACCCCCACAGATACGCAGTATTTT.

This clonotype was seen a handful of times. The chain joins TRBV29-1 to TRBJ2-1; TRBD2 matches at 12 bases. The CDR3 contains 19 residues. V shed 2 bases, J shed 8 bases, and the junction held 19 bases outside the gene matches. Germline lookup yields CDR1 SQVTM and CDR2 ANQGSEA. The CDR3 DNA is TGCAGCGTTGAACCCTCCAGGGTGCCTAGCGGGAGGGCCCTCCATGAGCAGTTCTTC. This translates into CSVEPSRVPSGRALHEQFF.

The chain has TRBV5-1 and TRBJ1-2; TRBD1 matches at 7 bases. V lost 4 bases, J lost 2 bases, and 5 bases stayed unmatched. The germline V gene encodes CDR1 SGHRS and CDR2 YFSETQ. The CDR3 loop spans 14 amino acids. The CDR3 DNA sequence: TGCGCCAGCAGCCTGGACAGGATGAACTATGGCTACACCTTC. Translating it yields CASSLDRMNYGYTF. Complete variable domain (other parts from reference TRBV5-1 and TRBJ1-2): KAGVTQTPRYLIKTRGQQVTLSCSPISGHRSVSWYQQTPGQGLQFLFEYFSETQRNKGNFPGRFSGRQFSNSRSEMNVSTLELGDSALYLCASSLDRMNYGYTFGSGTRLTVV.